A single sample gave rise to the 30 T cell receptor beta chains below, sequenced in a study of T cell responses to AZD1222 COVID-19 vaccine. Using immunoSEQ multiplex PCR, the repertoire was profiled, and TCRdb retains in-frame clones only, with some absent. This sample carries 90,000 to 120,000 clones, under 95% of them seen once, and the ten largest clones take around 20%. The input for sequencing was peripheral blood, taken on day 0 of AZD1222 vaccination. These receptors originate from an adult in good health.

The J gene is TRBJ2-5, the V gene TRBV6-2 or TRBV6-3; 9 bases align to TRBD2. CDR1 is MNHEY, CDR2 SVGEGT, per germline. This CDR3 is built from 16 residues. The V and J ends lost 3 bases and 5 bases, in that order; junction bases with no gene match: 10. The CDR3 loop reads CASSYNSGGPGETQYF. The CDR3, as DNA: TGTGCCAGCAGTTATAACAGCGGGGGGCCGGGGGAGACCCAGTACTTC.

J is TRBJ1-6 and V is TRBV5-5, with D possibly being TRBD1 (5 bases). Germline V gives CDR1 SGHKS, CDR2 YYEKEE (reference sequence). This CDR3 comprises 16 residues. V lost 0 bases and J 6 bases, leaving 13 bases between the germline ends. The CDR3 DNA reads TGTGCCAGCAGCTTGGCTCTACGACAGATTAATTCACCCCTCCACTTT. It encodes CASSLALRQINSPLHF. The variable domain in full, with the rest retrieved from reference TRBV5-5 and TRBJ1-6, is DAGVTQSPTHLIKTRGQQVTLRCSPISGHKSVSWYQQVLGQGPQFIFQYYEKEERGRGNFPDRFSARQFPNYSSELNVNALLLGDSALYLCASSLALRQINSPLHFGNGTRLTVT.

The J gene is TRBJ1-2, the V gene TRBV5-1; tentative D call: TRBD1 (6 bases). The V end was cut by 0 bases, the J end by 5 bases, with 14 bases between. The CDR3 extends over 15 amino acids. Germline V lookup: CDR1 SGHRS, CDR2 YFSETQ. CDR3 protein: CASSLGTEVKYGYTF. CDR3 in DNA: TGCGCCAGCAGCTTGGGGACAGAGGTTAAATATGGCTACACCTTC.

The chain couples TRBV29-1 to TRBJ1-3; D not certain. Trimming took off 4 bases at V and 0 bases at J, with 7 bases between the two ends. The CDR3 has 13 residues. Looked up from germline, CDR1 is SQVTM and CDR2 is ANQGSEA. This chain's CDR3 is CSVAPTSGNTIYF. The DNA of the CDR3 is TGCAGCGTTGCTCCGACCTCTGGAAACACCATATATTTT. Together with reference TRBV29-1 and TRBJ1-3, the CDR3 gives the full variable domain: SAVISQKPSRDICQRGTSLTIQCQVDSQVTMMFWYRQQPGQSLTLIATANQGSEATYESGFVIDKFPISRPNLTFSTLTVSNMSPEDSSIYLCSVAPTSGNTIYFGEGSWLTVV.

The chain carries TRBV7-2 and TRBJ1-5, with 8 bases aligning to TRBD1. The CDR3 covers 14 residues. The V gene end was trimmed by 4 bases and the J gene end by 7 bases; junction bases not matched to a gene: 6. The germline gives CDR1 SGHTA, CDR2 FQGNSA. This CDR3 reads CASSSRTGLQPQHF. The CDR3 bases are TGTGCCAGCAGCTCAAGGACAGGGTTACAGCCCCAGCATTTT.

This rearrangement joins TRBV12-3 or TRBV12-4 to TRBJ1-4; the D gene is possibly TRBD1 (5 bases). V was pared by 2 bases and J by 14 bases, with 12 bases between. This CDR3 is 12 amino acids long. The chain's CDR3 is CASSLRGRNLFF. CDR3 DNA: TGTGCCAGCAGTTTAAGGGGACGAAATCTGTTTTTT.

The V gene is TRBV18, the J gene TRBJ1-3, with D perhaps TRBD1 (5 bases). The CDR3 runs to 15 residues. Germline V gene lookup returns CDR1 KGHSH and CDR2 LQKENI. Trimming took 5 bases from V and 0 from J, leaving 11 bases between them. The chain's CDR3 is CASSEGLISGNTIYF. The CDR3 nucleotides are TGTGCCAGCTCAGAGGGACTTATCTCTGGAAACACCATATATTTT.

CDR3 bases: TGTGCCAGCAGTAGACTCTCCGGGACTAGCGGGGGACCCACCCCAGATACGCAGTATTTT. Translation gives CASSRLSGTSGGPTPDTQYF. The V gene is TRBV21-1, the J gene TRBJ2-3; the DNA was not used to check the table's D call, TRBD2. TRBV21-1 is described as a pseudogene. The CDR3 covers 20 residues.

The V call is TRBV7-9, the J call TRBJ1-4; perhaps TRBD1 as D (6 bases). The CDR3 is 11 amino acids. Germline CDR1 SEHNR, CDR2 FQNEAQ (reference sequence). Deletions cut 6 bases from V and 12 bases from J, with 11 bases between. CDR3 loop: CASSRQDQLFF. DNA for the CDR3: TGTGCCAGCAGTCGACAGGATCAACTGTTTTTT.

Here the CDR3 DNA reads TGTGCCTGGAGTCGCGACTTAGTGGGAAACACCATATATTTT. Its protein is CAWSRDLVGNTIYF. The rearrangement uses TRBV30 and TRBJ1-3, with unresolved D. In germline, CDR1 is GTSNPN, CDR2 SVGIG (reference sequence). The CDR3 loop spans 14 amino acids. The V end was cut by 2 bases, the J end by 4 bases, with 12 bases between.

The chain joins TRBV21-1 to TRBJ2-5; TRBD2 is the table's D call and was not checked against the DNA. TRBV21-1 is a documented pseudogene. The CDR3 covers 13 residues. The CDR3 bases are TGTGCCAGCAGACCCGTGCGGGGCGAGACCCAGTACTTC. Amino acids: CASRPVRGETQYF.

The gene calls are TRBV19 and TRBJ1-2; 11 positions agree with TRBD1. CDR3 size: 15 residues. After removal of 8 bases from V and 8 bases from J, the junction contained 13 bases not matched to a gene. Per the germline V gene, CDR1 is LNHDA and CDR2 is SQIVND (reference sequence). The CDR3 DNA sequence: TGTGCCAGTTCTTGGACAGGGGGCGCGGTGTGGGGCTACACCTTC. Protein product: CASSWTGGAVWGYTF.

The V call is TRBV5-1, the J call TRBJ1-6; TRBD1 agrees at 8 bases. V lost 0 bases to trimming and J lost 9 bases; unmatched junction nucleotides: 8. The CDR3 totals 16 residues. The germline gives CDR1 SGHRS, CDR2 YFSETQ. CDR3 sequence: CASSLETGTGGSPLHF. The CDR3 DNA follows: TGCGCCAGCAGCTTGGAAACCGGGACAGGAGGTTCACCCCTCCACTTT.

The chain carries TRBV12-2 and TRBJ1-3. TRBV12-2 is labeled a pseudogene. This CDR3 has 15 residues. The DNA for the CDR3 is TGTGCAAGTCGCTTAAAAGGGCAGGGGGGGGACACCATATATTTT. The encoded protein is CASRLKGQGGDTIYF.

This clone occurred once. The V gene is TRBV7-5, the J gene TRBJ2-7; TRBD2, the D gene given by the table, was not confirmed from the DNA. TRBV7-5 is recorded as a pseudogene. The CDR3 spans 17 residues. In nucleotides, the CDR3 is TGTGCCAGAACCCCTCTGGCGTCTAGCGGGCCCCCCTACGAGCAGTACTTC. This sequence encodes CARTPLASSGPPYEQYF.

The chain joins TRBV15 to TRBJ2-5; maybe TRBD2 (5 bases). Germline assignment: CDR1 LNHNV and CDR2 YYDKDF (reference sequence). The CDR3 is 14 residues long. V lost 0 bases and J 7 bases, leaving 12 bases between the germline ends. The CDR3 protein is CATSRDFGGGTQYF. DNA of the CDR3: TGTGCCACCAGCAGAGATTTTGGTGGAGGGACCCAGTACTTC.

The chain's CDR3 is CASSLERSGVYGYTF. The DNA for the CDR3 is TGTGCCAGCAGCTTAGAACGATCAGGGGTCTATGGCTACACCTTC. The genes are TRBV11-2 and TRBJ1-2; a weak D match, TRBD1 (6 bases). Germline lookup yields CDR1 SGHAT and CDR2 FQNNGV. The V end lost 0 bases, the J end lost 4 bases, and 12 bases lay between the germline ends. The CDR3 sequence is 15 residues long.

This sequence joins TRBV7-9 and TRBJ2-3; D possibly corresponds to TRBD1 (5 bases). The CDR3 totals 14 residues. V lost 5 bases and J 2 bases, leaving 11 bases between the germline ends. The germline V gene has CDR1 SEHNR and CDR2 FQNEAQ (reference sequence). The CDR3 sequence: CASSPTVNTDTQYF. The CDR3 region has the DNA TGTGCCAGCAGCCCGACAGTAAACACAGATACGCAGTATTTT.

The rearrangement links TRBV7-6 to TRBJ2-7; a possible D gene is TRBD2 (5 bases). Trimming stripped 6 bases from V and 6 bases from J, with 15 bases between. This CDR3 region has 13 residues. Germline CDR1 SGHVS, CDR2 FNYEAQ. DNA for the CDR3: TGTGCCAGCAGTTCGGGGTTTATGCGCGAGCAGTACTTC. It specifies CASSSGFMREQYF.

This clone has only one observation. The junction does not match germline at one end; this may be a read error. The V call is TRBV18, the J call TRBJ2-5, with 9 positions matching TRBD2. Germline CDR1 reads KGHSH; CDR2 reads LQKENI. The CDR3 covers 16 residues. The CDR3 nucleotides are TGTGCCAGCTCCCCACTAGAGCGGGGGGTTCAAGAGACCCAGTACTTC. Its protein is CASSPLERGVQETQYF.

The V call is TRBV10-3, the J call TRBJ1-2; 8 bases fit TRBD1. The ends lost 2 bases at V and 7 bases at J; junction bases unmatched: 9. The CDR3 has 15 amino acids. CDR1 is ENHRY, CDR2 SYGVKD, per germline. CDR3 nucleotides: TGTGCCATCAGTGAGATTGGGACAGGCCTTCCTGGCTACACCTTC. This codes for CAISEIGTGLPGYTF.

The chain couples TRBV6-5 to TRBJ1-2; D not resolved. Germline V gene sequence: CDR1 MNHEY, CDR2 SVGAGI. Trimming stripped 6 bases from V and 8 bases from J, with 13 bases between. This CDR3 spans 12 amino acids. CDR3 coding DNA: TGTGCCAGCAGCGGGGTAGGGAGAGGCTACACCTTC. Amino acids: CASSGVGRGYTF.

This clone was recorded once. The chain uses TRBV18 and TRBJ1-4; D is ambiguous. V was shortened by 1 base and J by 3 bases, with 3 bases between the two germline ends. In germline, CDR1 is KGHSH, CDR2 LQKENI. The length of the CDR3 is 13 residues. The CDR3 DNA reads as TGTGCCAGCTCACCACTAGCTAATGAAAAACTGTTTTTT. Amino acids: CASSPLANEKLFF.

CDR3 region: CASHTRGTDTQYF. The DNA for the CDR3 is TGTGCCAGCCACACACGGGGGACAGATACGCAGTATTTT. The rearrangement uses TRBV5-4 and TRBJ2-3, with TRBD2 as a possible D gene (6 bases). The germline CDR1 and CDR2 sequences are SGHNT and YYREEE (reference sequence). V lost 7 bases to trimming and J lost 3 bases, with 12 bases between them. The CDR3 sequence is 13 residues long.

This chain uses TRBV15 with TRBJ2-5; weak D call: TRBD2 (6 bases). Trimming took off 1 base at V and 5 bases at J, with 8 bases between the two ends. Germline CDR1 is LNHNV and CDR2 is YYDKDF (reference sequence). The CDR3 extends over 13 amino acids. The CDR3 sequence is CATSRGGEETQYF. The DNA of the CDR3 is TGTGCCACCAGCAGAGGGGGGGAGGAGACCCAGTACTTC.

This chain joins TRBV7-9 and TRBJ1-2, with a possible D match to TRBD1 (6 bases). CDR3 length: 15 residues. Germline CDR1 and CDR2: SEHNR and FQNEAQ (reference sequence). V lost 1 base to trimming and J lost 9 bases, with 18 bases between them. The DNA of the CDR3 is TGTGCCAGCAGCTTAGATGGTGGACAGTTTAAAAGCTACACCTTC. It yields the protein CASSLDGGQFKSYTF.

The sample holds one count of this clone. V usage is TRBV12-5 and J usage is TRBJ2-2, with D perhaps TRBD2 (6 bases). The CDR3 consists of 14 residues. Deletions cut 3 bases from V and 6 bases from J, with 11 bases between. The germline V gene has CDR1 LGHNT and CDR2 FRNRAP. CDR3 DNA sequence: TGTGCTAGTGGTTTCGGCAGGGAGGCCGGGGAGCTGTTTTTT. This gives the protein CASGFGREAGELFF.

The rearrangement joins TRBV10-3 to TRBJ1-2, with 7 positions matching TRBD1. In germline, CDR1 is ENHRY, CDR2 SYGVKD. V lost 2 bases, J lost 1 base, and 1 base stayed unmatched. This CDR3 is 14 amino acids long. CDR3 nucleotide sequence: TGTGCCATCAGTGAGGACAGGGTTAACTATGGCTACACCTTC. Its translation: CAISEDRVNYGYTF.

This rearrangement joins TRBV5-6 to TRBJ2-1; TRBD2 matches 9 bases. With 4 bases clipped from V and 6 bases from J, the junction kept 14 bases outside the gene matches. Germline loops: CDR1 SGHDT, CDR2 YYEEEE. CDR3 size: 17 residues. CDR3 in amino acids: CASSLAGGGASVNEQFF. CDR3 nucleotides: TGTGCCAGCAGCCTAGCCGGCGGGGGGGCCTCGGTCAATGAGCAGTTCTTC.

The CDR3 DNA follows: TGCGCCAGCGCACCGGGACAGGGAATAAGCTCCTATAATTCACCCCTCCACTTT. Protein product: CASAPGQGISSYNSPLHF. The chain uses TRBV5-1 and TRBJ1-6; 9 positions match TRBD1. V was clipped by 7 bases and J by 0 bases; unmatched bases: 11. Per the germline V gene, CDR1 is SGHRS and CDR2 is YFSETQ. The CDR3 is 18 residues long. Using reference TRBV5-1 and TRBJ1-6 for the parts outside the CDR3, the full variable domain is KAGVTQTPRYLIKTRGQQVTLSCSPISGHRSVSWYQQTPGQGLQFLFEYFSETQRNKGNFPGRFSGRQFSNSRSEMNVSTLELGDSALYLCASAPGQGISSYNSPLHFGNGTRLTVT.